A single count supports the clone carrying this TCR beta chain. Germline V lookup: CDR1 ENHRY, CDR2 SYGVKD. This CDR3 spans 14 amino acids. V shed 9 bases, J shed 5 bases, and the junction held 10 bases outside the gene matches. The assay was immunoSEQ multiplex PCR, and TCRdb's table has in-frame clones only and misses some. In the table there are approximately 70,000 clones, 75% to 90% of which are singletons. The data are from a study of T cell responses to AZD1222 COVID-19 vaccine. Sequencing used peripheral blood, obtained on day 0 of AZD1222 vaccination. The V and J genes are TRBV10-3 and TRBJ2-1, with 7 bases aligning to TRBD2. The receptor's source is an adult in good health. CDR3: CAISKAGWDNEQFF. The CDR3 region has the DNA TGTGCCATTAGTAAAGCGGGGTGGGACAATGAGCAGTTCTTC.